This record looks at one T cell receptor (beta chain) sequence and its context. This CDR3 is also generated by other DNA sequences in the sample. The treatment was: 15 to 20 received Ad26.COV2.S at low or high dose, single or two shots; 5 received placebo; per-sample allocation not given. Samples were taken on day 63 after the first vaccine or placebo injection. Data came from immunoSEQ multiplex PCR; TCRdb stores just in-frame clones and leaves some out. Of about 440,000 clones in the sample, around 85% are singletons; the top ten hold roughly 13%. This specimen belongs to a study of Ad26.COV2.S vaccination and SARS-CoV-2 variants. The source material was peripheral blood, sampled in a trial of Ad26.COV2.S vaccine versus placebo. The TCR originated in a person aged 18-65 years who received the Ad26.COV2.S COVID-19 vaccine or a placebo.

The CDR3 bases are TGTGCCAGCAGCCTTAATGAAAAACTGTTTTTT. Translated, it gives CASSLNEKLFF. This rearrangement joins TRBV12-3 or TRBV12-4 to TRBJ1-4; no reliable D call. The CDR3 is 11 amino acids. V was trimmed by 6 bases and J by 4 bases, leaving 3 bases between them.